This TCR beta chain was sequenced in a study of a mutant IDH1 vaccine in newly diagnosed glioma. About the research overall: Vaccination began 4-6 weeks post radiotherapy alone, or with temozolomide cycles. Sex distribution of treated patients was around 62% male and 37.5% female; mean age was about 40 years. Beforehand, treatment had been radiotherapy, temozolomide, or both; the majority received both. General study results and limits: Pseudoprogression appeared independent of alterations in top peripheral clonotypes.

This clone was recorded only once. Its antigen is still unknown. This CDR3 has 15 residues. CDR1 is MGHDK, CDR2 SYGVNS, per germline. Germline trimming cut 3 bases from V and 2 bases from J; bases unmatched to any gene: 4. The table came from immunoSEQ multiplex PCR; TCRdb's copy has only in-frame clones and leaves some out. The sample comprises around 50,000 clones, 70% to 90% of which are singletons, and about 4.2% rests with the top ten. Noted time point: week 5, during vaccination. Vaccinated patients received 300 ug of mutant IDH1 20-mer peptide per dose, with topical imiquimod. The rearrangement joins TRBV25-1 to TRBJ2-3; 8 bases are shared with TRBD2. The input for sequencing was PBMCs, taken from a glioma patient whose treatment included an IDH1 peptide vaccine. This sequence originates from a middle-aged woman with glioma. The CDR3 bases are TGTGCCAGCAGTGAGGCGGGGGGCAACACAGATACGCAGTATTTT. As protein: CASSEAGGNTDTQYF.